The source of this T cell receptor (beta chain) is a study of T-cell reconstitution after alpha-beta-depleted transplantation in children. Preparing the TCRbeta library involved the use of unique molecular identifiers. TCRdb recomputed calls from the PCR reads with MiXCR, one row per CDR3 protein. The sample has around 670,000 distinct CDR3 sequences; around 12% are singletons. The study, taken as a whole, reports: Diversity of TCRbeta at day 60 was high in some patients, arising from surviving recipient T cells and thymic progenitors. Newly produced T cells mostly provided counts and TCRbeta diversity after one year, as hyperexpanded clones declined. Several hundred expanded graft clones reportedly supplied alpha-beta T cells about two months after transplant.

This clonotype showed up many times. What it binds is not known. CDR3 length: 13 amino acids. The V end was cut by 3 bases, the J end by 4 bases, with 9 bases between. CDR1 MDHEN and CDR2 SYDVKM come from the germline V gene. The source of this sequence is a girl aged 2 to 9 with congenital amegakaryocytic thrombocytopenia, due to receive a stem cell transplant. Sample: PBMCs, taken before TCRalphabeta/CD19-depleted stem cell transplant. The genes are TRBV28 and TRBJ1-1, with D uncertain. CDR3 sequence reads: CASSFISSTEAFF. Written as DNA, the CDR3 is TGTGCCAGCAGTTTTATCTCTTCCACTGAAGCTTTCTTT.